Listed here is a single TCR beta chain. Assay used: immunoSEQ multiplex PCR; TCRdb lists only in-frame clones, some missing. The data contain tens of thousands of clones, around 93% of them singletons. The sample comes from a study of T cell changes during pregnancy in multiple sclerosis. V gave up 3 bases and J gave up 5 bases; unmatched junction bases: 9. This CDR3 has 17 amino acids. Germline V CDR1 and CDR2: KGHSH, LQKENI. This receptor was identified in a female donor with multiple sclerosis, enrolled in a pregnancy study. The genes are TRBV18 and TRBJ1-6; 8 bases are a match to TRBD1. The specimen was peripheral blood, collected in the second trimester of pregnancy. CDR3 in DNA: TGTGCCAGCTCACCCCTTCCTTCGACAGGGGATAATTCACCCCTCCACTTT. The encoded protein is CASSPLPSTGDNSPLHF.